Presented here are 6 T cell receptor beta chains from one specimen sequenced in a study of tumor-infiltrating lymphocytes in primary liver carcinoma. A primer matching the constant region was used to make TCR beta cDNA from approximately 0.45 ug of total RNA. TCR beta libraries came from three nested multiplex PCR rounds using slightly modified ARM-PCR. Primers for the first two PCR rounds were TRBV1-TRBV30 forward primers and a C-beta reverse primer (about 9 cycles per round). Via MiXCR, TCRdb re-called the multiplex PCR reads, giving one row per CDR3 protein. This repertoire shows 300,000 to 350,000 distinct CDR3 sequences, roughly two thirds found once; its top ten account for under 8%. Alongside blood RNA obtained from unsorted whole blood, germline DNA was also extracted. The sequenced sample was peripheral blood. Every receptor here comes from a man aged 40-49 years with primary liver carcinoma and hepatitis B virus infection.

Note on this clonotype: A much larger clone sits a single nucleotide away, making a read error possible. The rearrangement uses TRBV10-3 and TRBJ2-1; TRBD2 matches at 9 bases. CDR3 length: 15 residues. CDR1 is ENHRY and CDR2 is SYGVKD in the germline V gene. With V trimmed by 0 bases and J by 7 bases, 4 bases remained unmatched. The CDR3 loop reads CAISESSGSWNEQFF. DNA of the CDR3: TGTGCCATCAGTGAGTCTAGCGGGAGCTGGAATGAGCAGTTCTTC.

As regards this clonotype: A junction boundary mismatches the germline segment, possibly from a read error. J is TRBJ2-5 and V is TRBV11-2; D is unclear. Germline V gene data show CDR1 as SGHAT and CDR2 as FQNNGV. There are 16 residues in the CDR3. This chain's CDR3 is CASGLVFDFPQETQYF. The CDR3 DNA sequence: TGTGCCAGCGGCTTAGTCTTCGACTTTCCTCAAGAGACCCAGTACTTC.

As DNA, the CDR3 is TGTGCCAGCAGCCAAACCATCCGACAGGGAAGCTCCTACAATGAGCAGTTCTTC. Translating it yields CASSQTIRQGSSYNEQFF. The J gene is TRBJ2-1, the V gene TRBV14, with 7 bases that match TRBD1. Germline lookup yields CDR1 SGHDN and CDR2 FVKESK. V lost 2 bases to trimming and J lost 0 bases; unmatched junction nucleotides: 10. There are 18 residues in the CDR3.

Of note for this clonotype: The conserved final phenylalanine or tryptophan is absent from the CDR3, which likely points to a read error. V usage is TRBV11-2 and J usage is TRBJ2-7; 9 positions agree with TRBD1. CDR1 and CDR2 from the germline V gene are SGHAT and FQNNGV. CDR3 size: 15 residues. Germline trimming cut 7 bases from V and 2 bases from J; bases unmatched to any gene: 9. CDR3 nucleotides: TGTGCCAGCAACCAGGGGACAGGGAGAACCTACGAGCAGTACTAC. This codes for CASNQGTGRTYEQYY.

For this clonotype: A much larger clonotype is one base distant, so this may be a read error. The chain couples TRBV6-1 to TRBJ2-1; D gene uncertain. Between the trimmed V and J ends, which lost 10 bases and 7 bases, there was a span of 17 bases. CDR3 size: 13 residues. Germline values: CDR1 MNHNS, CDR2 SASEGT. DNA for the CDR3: TGTGCCAACTCGGTAAAAGGTTTGAATGAGCAGTTCTTC. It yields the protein CANSVKGLNEQFF.

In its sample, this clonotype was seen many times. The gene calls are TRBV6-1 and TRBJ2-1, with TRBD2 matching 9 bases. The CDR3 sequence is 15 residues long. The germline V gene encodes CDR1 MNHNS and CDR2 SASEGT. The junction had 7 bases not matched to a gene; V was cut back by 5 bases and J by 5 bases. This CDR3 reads CASSPKTSGDNEQFF. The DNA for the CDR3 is TGTGCCAGCAGTCCAAAGACTAGCGGTGACAATGAGCAGTTCTTC.